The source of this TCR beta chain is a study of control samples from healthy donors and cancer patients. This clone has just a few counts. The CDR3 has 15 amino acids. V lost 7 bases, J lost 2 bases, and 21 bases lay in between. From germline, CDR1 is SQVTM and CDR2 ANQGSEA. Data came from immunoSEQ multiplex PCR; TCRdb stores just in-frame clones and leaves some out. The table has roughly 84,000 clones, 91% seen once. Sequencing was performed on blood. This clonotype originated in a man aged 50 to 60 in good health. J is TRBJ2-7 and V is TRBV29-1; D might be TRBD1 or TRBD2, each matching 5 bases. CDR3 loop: CSASRAGTFAYEQYF. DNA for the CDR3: TGCAGCGCATCAAGGGCCGGGACCTTCGCCTACGAGCAGTACTTC.